The subject of this entry is one T cell receptor (beta chain). This sample stems from a study of blood T cell repertoires in COVID-19. Germline loops: CDR1 LNHDA, CDR2 SQIVND (reference sequence). This CDR3 comprises 13 residues. Trimming took 5 bases from V and 8 from J, leaving 15 bases between them. Here immunoSEQ multiplex PCR was the method, and the copy in TCRdb shows in-frame clones only, minus some. The data show 200,000 to 250,000 clones, with 70% to 85% seen just once and around 7.8% held by the top ten. The TCR sequence derives from a woman over 75 with COVID-19, enrolled during active disease. The material sequenced was peripheral blood. V gene TRBV19 combines with J gene TRBJ1-2; D remains unclear. CDR3 in DNA: TGTGCCAGTAGTCCCATCGGGGTAGGCGGCTACACCTTC. Its protein is CASSPIGVGGYTF. Combining the CDR3 with reference TRBV19 and TRBJ1-2 gives the whole variable domain DGGITQSPKYLFRKEGQNVTLSCEQNLNHDAMYWYRQDPGQGLRLIYYSQIVNDFQKGDIAEGYSVSREKKESFPLTVTSAQKNPTAFYLCASSPIGVGGYTFGSGTRLTVV.